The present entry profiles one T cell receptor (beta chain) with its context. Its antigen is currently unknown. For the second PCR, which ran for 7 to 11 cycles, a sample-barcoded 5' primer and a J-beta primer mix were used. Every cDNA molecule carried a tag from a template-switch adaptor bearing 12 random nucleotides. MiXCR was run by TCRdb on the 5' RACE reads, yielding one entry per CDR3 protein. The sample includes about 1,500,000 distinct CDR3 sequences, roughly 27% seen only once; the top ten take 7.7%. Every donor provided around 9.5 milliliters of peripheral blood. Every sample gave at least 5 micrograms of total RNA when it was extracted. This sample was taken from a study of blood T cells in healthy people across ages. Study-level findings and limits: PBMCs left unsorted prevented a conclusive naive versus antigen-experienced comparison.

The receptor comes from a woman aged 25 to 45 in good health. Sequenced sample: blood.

The DNA of the CDR3 is TGCGCCAGCAGCCAATTGCAGGGGAAGAGCAATGAGCAGTACTTC. It yields the protein CASSQLQGKSNEQYF. V usage is TRBV4-1 and J usage is TRBJ2-1, with a weak D call TRBD1 (6 bases). Matching the DNA end better, TRBJ2-7 makes the J call doubtful. The CDR3 runs 15 residues. Germline loops: CDR1 MGHRA, CDR2 YSYEKL.